The 5 T cell receptor beta chains listed next were all sequenced from one sample in a study of regulatory T cells in long-lasting Graves disease. Through Arm-PCR of CDR3 regions and iRepertoire HTBI primers, TCR beta libraries were built. TCRdb ran MiXCR on the multiplex PCR reads and lists one entry per CDR3 protein. The sample yields 300,000 to 500,000 distinct CDR3 sequences, about a fifth seen once. Time point denoted: persistent/refractory GD, antithyroid drugs over 5 years with positive TRAb. With RNA extracted from PBMCs as input, the TCR library was made. The sample in question was peripheral blood mononuclear cells (PBMCs), obtained when the disease was refractory, from a patient treated with antithyroid drugs. These TCRs come from a female donor with Graves disease.

This clonotype came up once. V and J are TRBV27 and TRBJ2-7; D is possibly TRBD1 (6 bases). Trimming shortened V by 4 bases and J by 3 bases, and 10 bases separated the two germline ends. Germline V gene data show CDR1 as MNHEY and CDR2 as SMNVEV (reference sequence). CDR3 length equals 13 residues. CDR3 sequence reads: CASSYGRGYEQYF. The DNA of the CDR3 is TGTGCCAGCAGTTATGGCAGGGGCTACGAGCAGTACTTC.

The rearrangement uses TRBV5-1 and TRBJ2-7; TRBD2 aligns across 9 bases. This CDR3 contains 14 residues. Losses at the gene ends were 6 bases for V and 2 bases for J; bases not matched to a gene: 6. From germline, CDR1 is SGHRS and CDR2 YFSETQ. The CDR3 DNA sequence: TGCGCCAGCATGTGGTCTAGCGGGACCTACGAGCAGTACTTC. The encoded protein is CASMWSSGTYEQYF.

This clonotype came up many times. The V call is TRBV11-2, the J call TRBJ1-4; D may be TRBD1 (5 bases). The CDR3 is made up of 13 amino acids. CDR1 is SGHAT, CDR2 FQNNGV, per germline. V lost 5 bases, J lost 7 bases, and 11 bases lay in between. In nucleotides, the CDR3 is TGTGCCAGCAGCAAGGGGTTTGGTGAAAAACTGTTTTTT. Protein product: CASSKGFGEKLFF.

This clonotype was observed a few times. This chain links TRBV4-3 with TRBJ2-5; the D gene is possibly TRBD1 (6 bases). Between the trimmed V and J ends, which lost 5 bases and 2 bases, there was a span of 9 bases. CDR3 length: 13 residues. The germline V gene encodes CDR1 LGHNA and CDR2 YSLEER. In nucleotides, the CDR3 is TGCGCCAGCAGCACCGGACAGCAAGAGACCCAGTACTTC. Translated, it gives CASSTGQQETQYF.

This clonotype was detected only a few times. The V call is TRBV15, the J call TRBJ1-1; a possible D gene is TRBD1 (6 bases). Germline V gives CDR1 LNHNV, CDR2 YYDKDF (reference sequence). With 3 bases removed from V and 6 bases from J, the gap between germline ends came to 11 bases. There are 13 residues in the CDR3. CDR3: CATSSTGLSEAFF. CDR3 sequence (DNA): TGTGCCACCAGCAGCACAGGGTTGTCTGAAGCTTTCTTT.